Included here is one T cell receptor beta chain sequence, with context. The V gene's germline CDR1 is LNHDA and CDR2 SQIVND (reference sequence). V gave up 8 bases and J gave up 6 bases, with 15 bases separating them. This CDR3 has 13 residues. The data are from a study of beta chain features in type 1 diabetes. TCRB transcripts that were expressed got sequenced, as all of the isolated RNA had been reverse transcribed. Sequencing used immunoSEQ multiplex PCR; TCRdb keeps in-frame clones, though not all of them. The sample contains approximately 110,000 clones, approximately 37% of which appear only once.

V usage is TRBV19 and J usage is TRBJ2-3; possible D gene TRBD1, 6 bases. The sequence was obtained from a woman under 30 in good health. Source material: stem cell memory CD4+ T cells from blood. The CDR3: CASADRFLDTQYF. CDR3 DNA sequence: TGTGCCAGTGCCGACAGGTTTCTTGATACGCAGTATTTT.